These T cell receptor beta chains were read from a single sample in a study of radiotherapy plus CTLA-4 blockade in lung cancer. Profiled with immunoSEQ multiplex PCR; TCRdb holds only in-frame clones, not every one. There are about 32,000 clones in the sample; 60% to 85% occur only once, and roughly 15% lies in the top ten. The material was peripheral blood, obtained from a patient treated with radiotherapy plus ipilimumab. The receptors stem from a human donor with non-small cell lung cancer that progressed on radiotherapy plus ipilimumab. CDR3s include the opening cysteine and the closing phenylalanine or tryptophan. The D gene is left open where the match is weak. Where a row states a size, it is once, few, many or the class of an expanded clone; other rows omit it.

d_call | j_call | v_call | clone_size | cdr3_nt | cdr3_aa
. | TRBJ2-2 | TRBV6-1 | . | TGTGCCAGCAGGGGGACGGTTAACACCGGGGAGCTGTTTTTT | CASRGTVNTGELFF
. | TRBJ1-1 | TRBV27 | . | TGTGCCAGCACCCTCGGCGGGTTCCCTGAAGCTTTCTTT | CASTLGGFPEAFF
TRBD2 | TRBJ2-3 | TRBV28 | . | TGTGCCAGCAGTACTATACCCGGGACTAGGGCGACAGATACGCAGTATTTT | CASSTIPGTRATDTQYF
TRBD1 | TRBJ1-4 | TRBV4-1 | . | TGCGCCAGCAGCCAAGTCGCAGGGACAGGAGATGAAAAACTGTTTTTT | CASSQVAGTGDEKLFF
TRBD1 | TRBJ2-1 | TRBV7-2 | . | TGTGCCAGCAGCTTAGGACAGGGGGGAACCTACAATGAGCAGTTCTTC | CASSLGQGGTYNEQFF
. | TRBJ2-3 | TRBV4-3 | . | TGCGCCAGCAGCCCCTCCTGGGGGGAATTCACAGATACGCAGTATTTT | CASSPSWGEFTDTQYF
. | TRBJ1-1 | TRBV5-5 | few | TGTGCCAGCAGCTCTATTGGGGACACTGAAGCTTTCTTT | CASSSIGDTEAFF
. | TRBJ2-7 | TRBV27 | . | TGTGCCAGCATGGGGGCGGATGCTCGTCGGGGAAGCTACGAGCAGTACTTC | CASMGADARRGSYEQYF
TRBD1 | TRBJ1-5 | TRBV28 | . | TGTGCCAGCAGTTTAGGACAGGGCCATCAGCCCCAGCATTTT | CASSLGQGHQPQHF
. | TRBJ1-1 | TRBV7-9 | once | TGTGCCAGCAGCTTGGTACCGGGACGCTTAAACACTGAAGCTTTCTTT | CASSLVPGRLNTEAFF
TRBD1 | TRBJ2-7 | TRBV19 | . | TGTGCCAGTAGTCCCCCGGGACAGAACGAGCAGTACTTC | CASSPPGQNEQYF
. | TRBJ2-3 | TRBV15 | . | TGTGCCACCAGCGAGGGACTTACAGATACGCAGTATTTT | CATSEGLTDTQYF
TRBD2 | TRBJ2-5 | TRBV11-2 | . | TGTGCCAGCAGCTCGGGACTAGCGGGAGTAGGTGGGTGGGAGACCCAGTACTTC | CASSSGLAGVGGWETQYF
. | TRBJ2-7 | TRBV19 | . | TGTGCCAGTAGCATTCCAGGGACCTACGAGCAGTACTTC | CASSIPGTYEQYF
TRBD2 | TRBJ2-1 | TRBV27 | . | TGTGCCAGCAGTTTAACTAGCGGTTACAATGAGCAGTTCTTC | CASSLTSGYNEQFF
. | TRBJ2-3 | TRBV25-1 | . | TGTGCCAGCAGGGAGACACTGAGCACAGATACGCAGTATTTT | CASRETLSTDTQYF
. | TRBJ1-5 | TRBV4-2 | once | TGTGCCAGCAGCCAAGATAGAGTGGGCAATCAGCCCCAGCATTTT | CASSQDRVGNQPQHF
TRBD2 | TRBJ2-7 | TRBV7-6 | . | TGTGCCAGCAGCTCGGGACTAGCAGCCGACGAGCAGTACTTC | CASSSGLAADEQYF
TRBD1 | TRBJ1-2 | TRBV6-5 | medium-sized | TGTGCCAGCAGTTACTCTGGGGACAGGAACTATGGCTACACCTTC | CASSYSGDRNYGYTF
. | TRBJ1-1 | TRBV20-1 | . | TGCAGTGCTTCCCGGGACCGACGGGCTTTCTTT | CSASRDRRAFF
TRBD1 | TRBJ2-7 | TRBV10-1 | . | TGCGCCAGCAGGAACCCGGGACAGGGGACCTACGAGCAGTACTTC | CASRNPGQGTYEQYF
. | TRBJ2-7 | TRBV11-3 | . | TGTGCCAGCAGCTTGGGGCAGAGCTCCTACGAGCAGTACTTC | CASSLGQSSYEQYF
TRBD1 | TRBJ2-7 | TRBV4-2 | . | TGTGCCAGCAGCCTCCTCAGACAGGGTGGAGGTGGCGAGCAGTACTTC | CASSLLRQGGGGEQYF
. | TRBJ2-6 | TRBV5-4 | few | TGTGCCAGCAGCTTGGAGTCTGGGGCCAACGTCCTGACTTTC | CASSLESGANVLTF
. | TRBJ1-5 | TRBV19 | . | TGTGCCAGTAGTAGTCCCGGGGGCAATCAGCCCCAGCATTTT | CASSSPGGNQPQHF
. | TRBJ2-5 | TRBV7-9 | . | TGTGCCAGCAGCTTATGGCAGGGAGAGACCCAGTACTTC | CASSLWQGETQYF
. | TRBJ2-3 | TRBV6-6 | . | TGTGCCACACAGGAGGATTCTAGCACAGATACGCAGTATTTT | CATQEDSSTDTQYF
TRBD1 | TRBJ2-2 | TRBV28 | once | TGTGCCAGCAGTTTCACAGGGACAGGGGGTACCGGGGAGCTGTTTTTT | CASSFTGTGGTGELFF
. | TRBJ1-1 | TRBV29-1 | . | TGCAGCCTCAACAGGCCATCGAACACTGAAGCTTTCTTT | CSLNRPSNTEAFF
TRBD2 | TRBJ2-1 | TRBV28 | . | TGTGCCAGCAGTACCCCTTCGGGCGGGAGAGGGAATGAGCAGTTCTTC | CASSTPSGGRGNEQFF
. | TRBJ1-2 | TRBV28 | . | TGTGCCAGCAGTTTACGAAGGACAGATGGCTACACCTTC | CASSLRRTDGYTF
. | TRBJ2-3 | TRBV29-1 | . | TGCAGCGTTGAAGAGGGGGCAGATACGCAGTATTTT | CSVEEGADTQYF
TRBD2 | TRBJ2-1 | TRBV18 | once | TGTGCCAGCTCACCGGGGACTAGCGGGGCCTACAATGAGCAGTTCTTC | CASSPGTSGAYNEQFF
TRBD1 | TRBJ2-7 | TRBV6-5 | . | TGTGCCAGCAGTTACGGAGGGACAGGGAGGAACGAGCAGTACTTC | CASSYGGTGRNEQYF
. | TRBJ2-7 | TRBV6-1 | . | TGTGCCAGCAGTGGGGCGTGGCTGGGGTACTTC | CASSGAWLGYF
TRBD1 | TRBJ1-6 | TRBV2 | . | TGTGCCAGCAAGGTAGCAGGGGGCATCTATTCACCCCTCCACTTT | CASKVAGGIYSPLHF
TRBD1 | TRBJ1-1 | TRBV11-2 | . | TGTGCCAGCAGCTTAGGACAGGGTGCGGCTTTCTTT | CASSLGQGAAFF
. | TRBJ2-3 | TRBV7-9 | . | TGTGCCAGCAGCGTGTCAGCAGTCACAGATACGCAGTATTTT | CASSVSAVTDTQYF
TRBD2 | TRBJ2-3 | TRBV9 | . | TGTGCCAGCAGCGTAGGGGCGGGAGGGATTTACACAGATACGCAGTATTTT | CASSVGAGGIYTDTQYF
. | TRBJ1-2 | TRBV4-3 | few | TGCGCCAGCAGCCCACAGGGCGACTATGGCTACACCTTC | CASSPQGDYGYTF
. | TRBJ1-1 | TRBV13 | . | TGTGCCAGCAGCCCCGCGAGCACTGAAGCTTTCTTT | CASSPASTEAFF
. | TRBJ1-6 | TRBV7-2 | . | TGTGCCAGCAGCTTAGAAGTCAGATCCTATAATTCACCCCTCCACTTT | CASSLEVRSYNSPLHF
TRBD2 | TRBJ2-1 | TRBV14 | . | TGTGCCAGCAGCCACCCGCCTCTAGCGGGGAGCCGAAATGAGCAGTTCTTC | CASSHPPLAGSRNEQFF
. | TRBJ2-2 | TRBV6-5 | . | TGTGCCAGCAGACTCGGGACCGGGGAGCTGTTTTTT | CASRLGTGELFF
. | TRBJ2-1 | TRBV29-1 | . | TGCAGCGTTGAGGGGGGCCGGTACAATGAGCAGTTCTTC | CSVEGGRYNEQFF
TRBD1 | TRBJ1-2 | TRBV11-3 | few | TGTGCCAGCAGCCAATTCGACAGGGCCGGGGTTTATGGCTACACCTTC | CASSQFDRAGVYGYTF
. | TRBJ2-7 | TRBV9 | few | TGTGCCAGCAGCGTATTACCGGGGGGCACTAGCTACGAGCAGTACTTC | CASSVLPGGTSYEQYF
TRBD2 | TRBJ2-1 | TRBV5-1 | few | TGCGCCAGCAGCTTGGGGGTCGGGAGGGCCATTAGTAATGAGCAGTTCTTC | CASSLGVGRAISNEQFF
TRBD1 | TRBJ1-1 | TRBV2 | . | TGTGCCAGCAGTGGGTGGGACAGTGAAGCTTTCTTT | CASSGWDSEAFF
TRBD1 | TRBJ1-6 | TRBV15 | once | TGTGCCACCAGCAGCGCGACATATCTAGACCGGGACAGAGGGAATTCACCCCTCCACTTT | CATSSATYLDRDRGNSPLHF
TRBD1 | TRBJ2-2 | TRBV9 | . | TGTGCCAGCAGCGGCACAGGGGGAACCGGGGAGCTGTTTTTT | CASSGTGGTGELFF
. | TRBJ1-2 | TRBV6-5 | . | TGTGCCAGCAGTTACCCCGGACAGACCTATGGCTACACCTTC | CASSYPGQTYGYTF